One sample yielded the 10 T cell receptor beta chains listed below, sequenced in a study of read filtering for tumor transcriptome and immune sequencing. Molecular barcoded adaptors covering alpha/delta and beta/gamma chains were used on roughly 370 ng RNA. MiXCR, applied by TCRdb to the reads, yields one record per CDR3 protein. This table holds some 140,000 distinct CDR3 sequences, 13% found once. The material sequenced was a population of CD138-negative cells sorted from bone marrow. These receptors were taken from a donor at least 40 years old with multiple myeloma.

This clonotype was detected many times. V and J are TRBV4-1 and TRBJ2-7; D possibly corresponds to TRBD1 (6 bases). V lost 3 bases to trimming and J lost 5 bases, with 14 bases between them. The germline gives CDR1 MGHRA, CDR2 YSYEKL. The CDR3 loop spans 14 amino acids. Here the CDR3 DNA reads TGCGCCAGCAGCCATGCGGACAGACGGGACGAGCAGTACTTC. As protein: CASSHADRRDEQYF.

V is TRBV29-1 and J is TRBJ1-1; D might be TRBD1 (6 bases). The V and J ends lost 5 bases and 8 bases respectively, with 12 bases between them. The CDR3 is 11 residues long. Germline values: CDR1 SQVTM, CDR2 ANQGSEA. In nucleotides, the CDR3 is TGCAGCGTTTACGAGGGGGTAGAAGCTTTCTTT. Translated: CSVYEGVEAFF.

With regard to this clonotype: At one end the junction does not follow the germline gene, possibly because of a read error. CDR3 sequence reads: CASSLVAVFSTDTQYF. CDR3 DNA: TGTGCCAGCAGCTTGGTAGCGGTCTTTAGCACAGATACGCAGTATTTT. The genes are TRBV4-1 and TRBJ2-3, with TRBD2 as a possible D gene (6 bases). CDR1 is MGHRA, CDR2 YSYEKL, per germline. The CDR3 totals 16 residues.

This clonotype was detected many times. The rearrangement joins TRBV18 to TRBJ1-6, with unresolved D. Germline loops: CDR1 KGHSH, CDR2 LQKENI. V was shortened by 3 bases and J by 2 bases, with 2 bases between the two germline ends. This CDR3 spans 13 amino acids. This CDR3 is CASSPTYNSPLHF. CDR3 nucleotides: TGTGCCAGCTCACCCACCTATAATTCACCCCTCCACTTT.

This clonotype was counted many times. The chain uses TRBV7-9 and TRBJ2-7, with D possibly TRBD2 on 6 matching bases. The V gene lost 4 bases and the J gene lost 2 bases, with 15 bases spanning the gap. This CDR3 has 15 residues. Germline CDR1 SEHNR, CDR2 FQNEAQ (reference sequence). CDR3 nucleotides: TGTGCCAGCAGCTATGCGGTAGCGGCGGCCTACGAGCAGTACTTC. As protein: CASSYAVAAAYEQYF.

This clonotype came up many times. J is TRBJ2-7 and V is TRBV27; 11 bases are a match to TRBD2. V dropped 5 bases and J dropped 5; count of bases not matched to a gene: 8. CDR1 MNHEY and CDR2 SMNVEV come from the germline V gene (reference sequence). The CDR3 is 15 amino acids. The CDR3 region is CASSPLLAGAHEQYF. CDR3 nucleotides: TGTGCCAGCAGTCCCCTACTAGCGGGAGCCCACGAGCAGTACTTC.

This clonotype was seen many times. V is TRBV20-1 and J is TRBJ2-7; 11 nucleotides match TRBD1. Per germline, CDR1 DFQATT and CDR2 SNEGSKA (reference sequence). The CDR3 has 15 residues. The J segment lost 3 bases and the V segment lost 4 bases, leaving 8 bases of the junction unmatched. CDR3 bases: TGCAGTGCTATAACCGGGACAGGGGGTTACTACGAGCAGTACTTC. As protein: CSAITGTGGYYEQYF.

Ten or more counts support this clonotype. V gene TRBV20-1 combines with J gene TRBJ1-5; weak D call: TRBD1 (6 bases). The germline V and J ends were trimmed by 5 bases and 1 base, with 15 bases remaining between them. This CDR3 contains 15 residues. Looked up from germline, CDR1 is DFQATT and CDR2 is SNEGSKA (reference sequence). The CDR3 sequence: CSAADGTPSNQPQHF. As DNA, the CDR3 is TGCAGTGCTGCCGATGGGACACCGAGCAATCAGCCCCAGCATTTT.

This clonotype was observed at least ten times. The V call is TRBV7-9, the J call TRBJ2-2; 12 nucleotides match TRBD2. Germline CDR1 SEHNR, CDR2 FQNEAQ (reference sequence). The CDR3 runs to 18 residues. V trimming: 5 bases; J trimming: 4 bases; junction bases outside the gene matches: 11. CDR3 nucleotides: TGTGCCAGCAGCCCGACTAGCGGGAGTCATATCAGCACCGGGGAGCTGTTTTTT. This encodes CASSPTSGSHISTGELFF.

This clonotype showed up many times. The CDR3 loop reads CASTSRTGGAYYGYTF. The CDR3 DNA is TGTGCCTCAACGAGCCGGACAGGGGGCGCTTACTATGGCTACACCTTC. V gene TRBV6-1 combines with J gene TRBJ1-2, with 11 bases fitting TRBD1. This CDR3 contains 16 residues. Trimming at V came to 11 bases and at J to 3 bases, leaving 14 bases not matched to a gene. CDR1 is MNHNS and CDR2 is SASEGT in the germline V gene.